This T cell receptor (beta chain) was obtained from a study of blood T cell repertoires in COVID-19. Sequenced by immunoSEQ multiplex PCR; TCRdb stores in-frame clones only, minus some. The repertoire holds about 500,000 clones, with 89% as singletons. This clone is a singleton in its sample. V gave up 11 bases and J gave up 0 bases; unmatched junction bases: 4. This CDR3 is 14 amino acids long. The germline gives CDR1 MNHEY, CDR2 SVGAGI. J is TRBJ1-3 and V is TRBV6-5; 10 bases fit TRBD1. This sequence was found in a man aged 18 to 29 with COVID-19, enrolled during active disease. The sample comprised peripheral blood. CDR3 DNA: TGTGCCTCAAGACAGGGGGCCTCTGGAAACACCATATATTTT. It codes for CASRQGASGNTIYF.